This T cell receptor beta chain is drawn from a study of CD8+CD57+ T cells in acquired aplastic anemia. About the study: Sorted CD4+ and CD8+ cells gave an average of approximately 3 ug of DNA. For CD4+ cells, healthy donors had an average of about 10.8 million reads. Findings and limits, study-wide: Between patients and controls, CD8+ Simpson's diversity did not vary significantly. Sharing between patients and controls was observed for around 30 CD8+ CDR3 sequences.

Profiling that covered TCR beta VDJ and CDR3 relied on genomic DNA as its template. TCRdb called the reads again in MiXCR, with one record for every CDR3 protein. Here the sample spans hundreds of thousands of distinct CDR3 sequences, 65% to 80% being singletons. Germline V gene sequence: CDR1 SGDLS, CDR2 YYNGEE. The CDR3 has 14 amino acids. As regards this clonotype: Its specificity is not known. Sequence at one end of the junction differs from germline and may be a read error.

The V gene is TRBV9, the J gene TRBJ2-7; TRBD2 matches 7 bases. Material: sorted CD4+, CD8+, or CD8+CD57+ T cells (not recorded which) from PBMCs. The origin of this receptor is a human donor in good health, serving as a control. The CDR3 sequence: CASSVGGPASGNNF. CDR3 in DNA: TGTGCCAGCAGCGTAGGTGGACCCGCGAGCGGGAACAACTTC.